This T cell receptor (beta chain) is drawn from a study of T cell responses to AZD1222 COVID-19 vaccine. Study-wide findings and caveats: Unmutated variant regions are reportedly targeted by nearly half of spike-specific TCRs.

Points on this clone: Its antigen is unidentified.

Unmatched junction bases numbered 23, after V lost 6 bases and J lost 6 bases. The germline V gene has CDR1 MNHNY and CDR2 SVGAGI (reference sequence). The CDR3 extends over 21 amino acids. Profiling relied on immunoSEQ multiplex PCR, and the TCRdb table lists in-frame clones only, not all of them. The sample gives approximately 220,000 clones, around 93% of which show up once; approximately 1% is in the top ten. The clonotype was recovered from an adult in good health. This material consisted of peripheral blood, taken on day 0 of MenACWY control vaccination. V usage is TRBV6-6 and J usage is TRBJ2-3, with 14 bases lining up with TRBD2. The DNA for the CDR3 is TGTGCCAGCAGCCTCCGACTAGCGGGGGGGATTCGTGGTGGTAGGTTGGATACGCAGTATTTT. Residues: CASSLRLAGGIRGGRLDTQYF.